This T cell receptor (beta chain) was documented in a study of OX40 agonist ivuxolimab in advanced cancers. Points from the study as a whole: The CD4+ and CD8+ T cells in the blood had expanded clonally by week 6 at 0.1 to 3.0 mg/kg. The authors did not determine the antigen specificity of the expanded peripheral T cells.

About this clone itself: No antigen is known for it.

Profiling relied on immunoSEQ multiplex PCR, and the TCRdb table lists in-frame clones only, not all of them. The table includes some 65,000 clones, more than 75% detected once. Looked up from germline, CDR1 is SGHAT and CDR2 is FQNNGV. Trimming stripped 5 bases from V and 4 bases from J, with 13 bases between. The CDR3 contains 14 residues. Patients with autoimmune history or systemic immunosuppression were excluded. The clonotype comes from an adult with an advanced solid tumor such as melanoma, head and neck, liver or kidney cancer. The chain uses TRBV11-2 and TRBJ2-3; D possibly corresponds to TRBD2 (6 bases). Sequenced material: CD4+ or CD8+ T cells sorted from blood, taken in a trial of the OX40 agonist ivuxolimab. The CDR3 sequence: CASSGAGGADTQYF. The CDR3 coding sequence is TGTGCCAGCAGCGGGGCCGGGGGTGCAGATACGCAGTATTTT.